Following are 18 T cell receptor beta chains from one sample sequenced in a study of sequential checkpoint blockade in melanoma. Profiling relied on immunoSEQ multiplex PCR, and the TCRdb table lists in-frame clones only, not all of them. The table includes about 18,000 clones, approximately 26% detected once. This sample's treatment: randomized to nivolumab then ipilimumab (arm A) or the reverse (arm B). The sequencing here drew on tumor tissue (inferred from file names), taken from a patient given nivolumab and ipilimumab in sequence. Source of these receptors: a human donor with melanoma.

J is TRBJ1-2 and V is TRBV6-8; 10 bases match TRBD1. Germline-derived CDR1 and CDR2 are MNHGY and SAAAGT. V trimming: 5 bases; J trimming: 5 bases; junction bases outside the gene matches: 5. CDR3 size: 14 residues. The chain's CDR3 is CASSRQGAGYGYTF. The CDR3 DNA sequence: TGTGCCAGCAGTCGACAGGGGGCAGGTTATGGCTACACCTTC.

At least ten counts were recorded for this clone. The chain is built from TRBV11-3 and TRBJ1-1; 7 bases map to TRBD1. The trim removed 1 base at V and 0 bases at J, leaving 8 bases unmatched. Germline V gene data show CDR1 as SGHNT and CDR2 as YENEEA. CDR3 length: 17 residues. DNA for the CDR3: TGTGCCAGCAGCTTAGTTCGGGGACAGTGGATGAACACTGAAGCTTTCTTT. It yields the protein CASSLVRGQWMNTEAFF.

The chain carries TRBV19 and TRBJ2-3; D gene unclear. There are 14 residues in the CDR3. Looked up from germline, CDR1 is LNHDA and CDR2 is SQIVND (reference sequence). V gave up 0 bases and J gave up 5 bases, with 9 bases separating them. The DNA for the CDR3 is TGTGCCAGTAGTATAGAAGGCTTCGGAGATACGCAGTATTTT. Translating gives CASSIEGFGDTQYF.

This clone was detected a few times. This chain uses TRBV5-1 with TRBJ2-1, with TRBD1 identical over 9 bases. This CDR3 comprises 14 residues. V shed 4 bases and J 16 bases; nucleotides not matched to a gene: 15. Germline V gene lookup returns CDR1 SGHRS and CDR2 YFSETQ. The CDR3 bases are TGCGCCAGCAGCCTGGGTGGAGGTGGACAGGGGTTATTCTTC. It yields the protein CASSLGGGGQGLFF.

This clone was picked up a small number of times. The J gene is TRBJ1-3, the V gene TRBV19; no clear D gene. The CDR3 runs 14 residues. Deletions cut 3 bases from V and 0 bases from J, with 6 bases between. Germline CDR1 LNHDA, CDR2 SQIVND (reference sequence). The CDR3 DNA reads as TGTGCCAGTAGTATTGAAGACTCTGGAAACACCATATATTTT. It encodes CASSIEDSGNTIYF.

The V call is TRBV2, the J call TRBJ1-1; D might be TRBD1 (5 bases). CDR3 length: 17 amino acids. The V and J ends lost 2 bases and 0 bases respectively, with 16 bases between them. Germline-derived CDR1 and CDR2 are SNHLY and FYNNEI. The CDR3 is CASSEFIGVALNTEAFF. CDR3 in DNA: TGTGCCAGCAGTGAATTTATAGGGGTTGCTTTGAACACTGAAGCTTTCTTT.

This rearrangement joins TRBV6-8 to TRBJ2-2; 7 positions agree with TRBD2. CDR1 MNHGY and CDR2 SAAAGT come from the germline V gene. This CDR3 spans 18 amino acids. V lost 2 bases, J lost 6 bases, and 15 bases stayed unmatched. For the CDR3, the DNA is TGTGCCAGCAGTTACCCCCTCGGGTCAGGGAGGGAAGCCGGGGAGCTGTTTTTT. This codes for CASSYPLGSGREAGELFF.

The genes are TRBV18 and TRBJ1-4; D possibly corresponds to TRBD1 (5 bases). CDR1 is KGHSH, CDR2 LQKENI, per germline. Trimming took off 1 base at V and 8 bases at J, with 14 bases between the two ends. The CDR3 sequence is 15 residues long. The chain's CDR3 is CASSPRSPEGEKLFF. As DNA, the CDR3 is TGTGCCAGCTCACCACGGAGCCCCGAGGGGGAAAAACTGTTTTTT.

This clone appeared a few times. This rearrangement joins TRBV28 to TRBJ2-4, with TRBD2 matching 7 bases. Germline V gene sequence: CDR1 MDHEN, CDR2 SYDVKM. The CDR3 is 14 residues long. V shed 2 bases, J shed 6 bases, and the junction held 4 bases outside the gene matches. CDR3 sequence (DNA): TGTGCCAGCAGTTTAATACGGGAGGCAAACATTCAGTACTTC. Residues: CASSLIREANIQYF. The full variable domain, in which reference TRBV28 and TRBJ2-4 provide the parts outside the CDR3, is DVKVTQSSRYLVKRTGEKVFLECVQDMDHENMFWYRQDPGLGLRLIYFSYDVKMKEKGDIPEGYSVSREKKERFSLILESASTNQTSMYLCASSLIREANIQYFGAGTRLSVL.

This clone occurred a few times. The J gene is TRBJ2-1, the V gene TRBV12-5, with a tentative D call TRBD2 (5 bases). Looked up from germline, CDR1 is LGHNT and CDR2 is FRNRAP. The CDR3 runs 13 residues. The CDR3 region is CASNIAGDNEQFF. Here the CDR3 DNA reads TGTGCCAGCAATATTGCGGGCGACAATGAGCAGTTCTTC.

This clone was observed a handful of times. The J gene is TRBJ2-7, the V gene TRBV6-8; 8 nucleotides match TRBD1. Germline V gene data show CDR1 as MNHGY and CDR2 as SAAAGT. The length of the CDR3 is 14 residues. Losses at the gene ends were 2 bases for V and 7 bases for J; bases not matched to a gene: 7. Written as DNA, the CDR3 is TGTGCCAGCAGTTACGACAGGGGACCGAGGGAGCAGTACTTC. The encoded protein is CASSYDRGPREQYF.

In nucleotides, the CDR3 is TGTGCCAGCAGCTTTTCTTTCGTGCGGGGTGAGGTGGTGCTAGACGAGCAGTACTTC. Protein sequence: CASSFSFVRGEVVLDEQYF. The chain has TRBV11-3 and TRBJ2-7; a possible D gene is TRBD2 (6 bases). This CDR3 is built from 19 residues. Looked up from germline, CDR1 is SGHNT and CDR2 is YENEEA. The germline V and J ends were trimmed by 3 bases and 5 bases, with 29 bases remaining between them.

The gene calls are TRBV5-1 and TRBJ1-4; D is ambiguous. The CDR3 is 15 amino acids. Germline CDR1 reads SGHRS; CDR2 reads YFSETQ. V was trimmed by 2 bases and J by 4 bases, leaving 12 bases between them. CDR3: CASSFGGMGNEKLFF. The DNA of the CDR3 is TGCGCCAGCAGCTTTGGCGGAATGGGTAATGAAAAACTGTTTTTT.

The CDR3 DNA reads TGTGCCAGTAGTATCGGGATTACAGATACGCAGTATTTT. Protein sequence: CASSIGITDTQYF. The J gene is TRBJ2-3, the V gene TRBV19; D may be TRBD2 (5 bases). The CDR3 is 13 residues long. Trimming pared 3 bases from V and 3 bases from J, leaving 7 bases between. Germline values: CDR1 LNHDA, CDR2 SQIVND (reference sequence).

V and J are TRBV18 and TRBJ1-5; 11 bases match TRBD1. CDR3 length equals 16 residues. Germline CDR1 and CDR2: KGHSH and LQKENI. The V and J ends lost 3 bases and 6 bases, in that order; junction bases with no gene match: 7. The CDR3 reads CASSPGGQGGPQPQHF. CDR3 bases: TGTGCCAGCTCACCGGGGGGACAGGGGGGTCCTCAGCCCCAGCATTTT.

V is TRBV12-5 and J is TRBJ1-1, with D unresolved. Germline CDR1 and CDR2: LGHNT and FRNRAP. CDR3 length: 11 amino acids. The CDR3 region has the DNA TGTGCCAGCGTAGCTAACACTGAAGCTTTCTTT. Translating gives CASVANTEAFF.

The sample holds many counts of this clone. The chain joins TRBV11-3 to TRBJ2-7; 9 bases fit TRBD2. The CDR3 consists of 14 residues. V was clipped by 5 bases and J by 5 bases; unmatched bases: 7. Germline V gene lookup returns CDR1 SGHNT and CDR2 YENEEA. The CDR3 DNA is TGTGCCAGCAGCCGTCCCGGGACTAGCAACGAGCAGTACTTC. This encodes CASSRPGTSNEQYF.

At least ten counts were recorded for this clone. The chain is built from TRBV11-3 and TRBJ1-6; the match to TRBD1 covers 8 bases. J gave up 7 bases and V 7 bases, and 12 bases lay outside the gene matches. This CDR3 comprises 16 residues. CDR1 and CDR2 from the germline V gene are SGHNT and YENEEA. This CDR3 reads CASTPWGDRQNSPLHF. The DNA of the CDR3 is TGTGCCAGCACCCCATGGGGGGACAGGCAAAATTCACCCCTCCACTTT. Filled out from reference TRBV11-3 and TRBJ1-6, the complete variable domain reads EAGVVQSPRYKIIEKKQPVAFWCNPISGHNTLYWYLQNLGQGPELLIRYENEEAVDDSQLPKDRFSAERLKGVDSTLKIQPAELGDSAVYLCASTPWGDRQNSPLHFGNGTRLTVT.